Below are 31 T cell receptor beta chains sequenced from a single sample in a study of OX40 agonist ivuxolimab in advanced cancers. Only in-frame clones appear in the TCRdb table, and some are missing; sequencing was by immunoSEQ multiplex PCR. The data show fewer than 90,000 clones, roughly 88% seen once. The starting material was CD4+ or CD8+ T cells sorted from blood, obtained in a trial of the OX40 agonist ivuxolimab. These receptors were collected from an adult with an advanced solid tumor such as melanoma, head and neck, liver or kidney cancer.

This clone was detected only a few times. The rearrangement joins TRBV5-5 to TRBJ2-7, with 8 bases that match TRBD1. This CDR3 region has 12 residues. J gave up 6 bases and V 3 bases, and 2 bases lay outside the gene matches. Looked up from germline, CDR1 is SGHKS and CDR2 is YYEKEE (reference sequence). In nucleotides, the CDR3 is TGTGCCAGCAGCTATACAGGGGGCGAGCAGTACTTC. Protein sequence: CASSYTGGEQYF.

In this sample, this clone turned up once. The chain joins TRBV30 to TRBJ2-3, with 12 bases lining up with TRBD2. CDR3 size: 15 residues. With V trimmed by 5 bases and J by 6 bases, 9 bases remained unmatched. The V gene's germline CDR1 is GTSNPN and CDR2 SVGIG (reference sequence). Here the CDR3 DNA reads TGTGCCTGGTCCGCTAGCGGGAGGGCCTGGGATACGCAGTATTTT. The encoded protein is CAWSASGRAWDTQYF. Using reference TRBV30 and TRBJ2-3 for the parts outside the CDR3, the full variable domain is SQTIHQWPATLVQPVGSPLSLECTVEGTSNPNLYWYRQAAGRGLQLLFYSVGIGQISSEVPQNLSASRPQDRQFILSSKKLLLSDSGFYLCAWSASGRAWDTQYFGPGTRLTVL.

The V call is TRBV5-4, the J call TRBJ2-2, with TRBD2 matching over 7 bases. Germline assignment: CDR1 SGHNT and CDR2 YYREEE (reference sequence). CDR3 length: 16 amino acids. Losses at the gene ends were 0 bases for V and 4 bases for J; bases not matched to a gene: 6. The CDR3 reads CASSLESGRSTGELFF. The CDR3 DNA reads TGTGCCAGCAGCTTGGAATCCGGGAGGAGCACCGGGGAGCTGTTTTTT.

The V call is TRBV7-8, the J call TRBJ2-3; D possibly uses TRBD1 or TRBD2 (5 bases each). The germline CDR1 and CDR2 sequences are SGHVS and FQNEAQ. The CDR3 runs to 12 residues. V was clipped by 6 bases and J by 7 bases, with 11 bases between them. The CDR3 spells CASSRGENTQYF. The CDR3 DNA follows: TGTGCCAGCAGTAGAGGGGAGAATACGCAGTATTTT.

CDR3 protein: CASSLSGNFQETQYF. Here the CDR3 DNA reads TGTGCCAGCAGCCTTAGCGGTAACTTTCAAGAGACCCAGTACTTC. The V gene is TRBV7-2, the J gene TRBJ2-5; perhaps TRBD2 as D (6 bases). CDR3 length: 15 residues. The germline V gene has CDR1 SGHTA and CDR2 FQGNSA. V dropped 5 bases and J dropped 2 bases, with 15 bases sitting between them.

The chain joins TRBV5-6 to TRBJ2-3; TRBD2 agrees at 11 bases. CDR3 length: 18 amino acids. The trim removed 2 bases at V and 3 bases at J, leaving 11 bases unmatched. Germline V gene sequence: CDR1 SGHDT, CDR2 YYEEEE. The CDR3 coding sequence is TGTGCCAGCAGCTTCTCGTCTAGCGGGAGGAGGGGTACAGATACGCAGTATTTT. Amino acid sequence: CASSFSSSGRRGTDTQYF.

DNA for the CDR3: TGTGCCAGCTCACCCTCGACAGGGGTTGGTGAGACCCAGTACTTC. It translates to CASSPSTGVGETQYF. This rearrangement joins TRBV18 to TRBJ2-5; 8 bases are shared with TRBD1. Trimming took 3 bases from V and 5 from J; bases not matched to a gene: 8. This CDR3 is built from 15 residues. Germline CDR1 is KGHSH and CDR2 is LQKENI.

The chain couples TRBV18 to TRBJ1-4, with 8 bases that match TRBD1. CDR1 is KGHSH and CDR2 is LQKENI in the germline V gene. V shed 3 bases, J shed 4 bases, and the junction held 7 bases outside the gene matches. This CDR3 has 16 residues. The CDR3 region has the DNA TGTGCCAGCTCACCCGAGGGACAGGTCGATAATGAAAAACTGTTTTTT. It specifies CASSPEGQVDNEKLFF.

V is TRBV30 and J is TRBJ1-1; D is uncertain. Germline V gene lookup returns CDR1 GTSNPN and CDR2 SVGIG (reference sequence). The CDR3 loop spans 13 amino acids. V lost 4 bases and J lost 3, with 12 bases in between. CDR3 loop: CAWINSGYTEAFF. Here the CDR3 DNA reads TGTGCCTGGATAAACAGCGGCTACACTGAAGCTTTCTTT.

V usage is TRBV5-1 and J usage is TRBJ2-5; possibly TRBD1 for D (6 bases). This CDR3 is built from 15 residues. V lost 0 bases, J lost 5 bases, and 14 bases lay in between. Germline V lookup: CDR1 SGHRS, CDR2 YFSETQ. The CDR3, as DNA: TGCGCCAGCAGCTTGGCGGCAGGGGCGATTGAGACCCAGTACTTC. Protein: CASSLAAGAIETQYF. The variable domain in full, with the rest retrieved from reference TRBV5-1 and TRBJ2-5, is KAGVTQTPRYLIKTRGQQVTLSCSPISGHRSVSWYQQTPGQGLQFLFEYFSETQRNKGNFPGRFSGRQFSNSRSEMNVSTLELGDSALYLCASSLAAGAIETQYFGPGTRLLVL.

The CDR3 sequence: CASSDQTGGGGTQYF. As DNA, the CDR3 is TGTGCCAGCAGCGATCAAACAGGGGGCGGAGGGACCCAGTACTTC. V and J are TRBV9 and TRBJ2-5, with TRBD1 matching over 9 bases. The ends lost 3 bases at V and 7 bases at J; junction bases unmatched: 10. The germline V gene encodes CDR1 SGDLS and CDR2 YYNGEE. There are 15 residues in the CDR3. The whole variable domain, filled in from reference TRBV9 and TRBJ2-5, reads DSGVTQTPKHLITATGQRVTLRCSPRSGDLSVYWYQQSLDQGLQFLIQYYNGEERAKGNILERFSAQQFPDLHSELNLSSLELGDSALYFCASSDQTGGGGTQYFGPGTRLLVL.

The sample holds one count of this clone. The same CDR3 is also encoded by other DNA sequences in this sample. This chain connects TRBV12-5 to TRBJ2-3; tentative D call: TRBD2 (5 bases). CDR3 size: 14 residues. Trimming stripped 1 base from V and 3 bases from J, with 8 bases between. Germline V lookup: CDR1 LGHNT, CDR2 FRNRAP. The CDR3 DNA follows: TGTGCTAGTGGTTTGGGGACTGATACAGATACGCAGTATTTT. Translated: CASGLGTDTDTQYF.

This chain joins TRBV7-2 and TRBJ2-7; TRBD2 aligns across 8 bases. Looked up from germline, CDR1 is SGHTA and CDR2 is FQGNSA. With V trimmed by 1 base and J by 5 bases, 7 bases remained unmatched. This CDR3 region has 15 residues. CDR3 nucleotide sequence: TGTGCCAGCAGCTTAGTGCGCAGCGGGAGAGACGAGCAGTACTTC. Encoded protein: CASSLVRSGRDEQYF.

CDR3 in amino acids: CASSARTGADGYTF. The CDR3 bases are TGTGCCAGTAGTGCCCGGACAGGGGCGGATGGCTACACCTTC. This chain joins TRBV19 and TRBJ1-2, with TRBD1 matching over 9 bases. Germline V gene sequence: CDR1 LNHDA, CDR2 SQIVND (reference sequence). The CDR3 is 14 amino acids. J gave up 6 bases and V 5 bases, and 7 bases lay outside the gene matches.

To note about this clone: Other DNA sequences in this sample translate to the same CDR3. CDR3 DNA sequence: TGTGCCTGGAGTGGCGCACGGGGCACTGAAGCTTTCTTT. The encoded protein is CAWSGARGTEAFF. The chain carries TRBV30 and TRBJ1-1; D is uncertain. The V and J ends lost 1 base and 4 bases respectively, with 10 bases between them. The germline CDR1 and CDR2 sequences are GTSNPN and SVGIG (reference sequence). The CDR3 has 13 amino acids.

V usage is TRBV30 and J usage is TRBJ2-3; D not resolved. CDR1 GTSNPN and CDR2 SVGIG come from the germline V gene (reference sequence). Between the trimmed V and J ends, which lost 8 bases and 0 bases, there was a span of 12 bases. The CDR3 sequence is 13 residues long. CDR3 bases: TGTGCCCGCCTACAGTCTAGCACAGATACGCAGTATTTT. It is translated as CARLQSSTDTQYF.

The chain couples TRBV7-9 to TRBJ2-1; 8 bases line up with TRBD1. The CDR3 sequence is 18 residues long. CDR1 is SEHNR, CDR2 FQNEAQ, per germline (reference sequence). The V segment lost 1 base and the J segment 0 bases; nucleotides outside the gene matches: 8. CDR3 sequence (DNA): TGTGCCAGCAGCTTAGTGGTCAGGGGGCCCTACTCCTACAATGAGCAGTTCTTC. Its protein is CASSLVVRGPYSYNEQFF.

The chain combines TRBV7-6 with TRBJ2-7, with 7 bases aligning to TRBD1. Trimming removed 2 bases from V and 0 bases from J; junction bases left unmatched: 10. Looked up from germline, CDR1 is SGHVS and CDR2 is FNYEAQ. The CDR3 sequence is 17 residues long. The CDR3 reads CASSLNTGAPSSYEQYF. The CDR3 nucleotides read TGTGCCAGCAGCTTAAACACAGGGGCACCAAGCTCCTACGAGCAGTACTTC.

This clone was picked up one time. The CDR3 reads CASSNPGTGIETQYF. As DNA, the CDR3 is TGTGCCAGCAGCAACCCCGGGACAGGGATAGAGACCCAGTACTTC. This chain joins TRBV5-4 and TRBJ2-5, with 9 nucleotides matching TRBD1. The CDR3 spans 15 residues. Trimming took 4 bases from V and 4 from J; bases not matched to a gene: 8. Germline CDR1 reads SGHNT; CDR2 reads YYREEE (reference sequence).

V is TRBV10-3 and J is TRBJ2-7; D might be TRBD2 (6 bases). CDR1 is ENHRY, CDR2 SYGVKD, per germline. V was trimmed by 3 bases and J by 4 bases, leaving 16 bases between them. CDR3 length equals 15 residues. CDR3 sequence: CAISDFPGEDYEQYF. The CDR3 DNA reads TGTGCCATCAGTGACTTCCCGGGAGAAGATTACGAGCAGTACTTC.

The rearrangement uses TRBV30 and TRBJ1-2, with D unresolved. The CDR3 has 13 residues. Trimming left V 5 bases short and J 6 bases short, with 16 bases between. The germline CDR1 and CDR2 sequences are GTSNPN and SVGIG (reference sequence). CDR3 nucleotides: TGTGCCTGGGAATATGCGCAGCTTCATGGCTACACCTTC. It specifies CAWEYAQLHGYTF.

This chain links TRBV5-1 with TRBJ1-4; D ambiguous. Germline V gene sequence: CDR1 SGHRS, CDR2 YFSETQ. Deletions cut 3 bases from V and 9 bases from J, with 15 bases between. The CDR3 totals 14 residues. CDR3 DNA sequence: TGCGCCAGCAGCTCCAGCGGCGAGATTCAAAAACTGTTTTTT. Its translation: CASSSSGEIQKLFF.

The chain joins TRBV4-3 to TRBJ2-1; a weak D match, TRBD2 (6 bases). This CDR3 has 17 amino acids. The ends were cut back, 5 bases at V and 4 bases at J, with 21 bases in the middle. Looked up from germline, CDR1 is LGHNA and CDR2 is YSLEER. CDR3 residues: CASSTRFTGVNYNEQFF. CDR3 nucleotide sequence: TGCGCCAGCAGCACCCGTTTTACGGGAGTAAATTACAATGAGCAGTTCTTC.

The V gene is TRBV7-8, the J gene TRBJ1-5; D may be TRBD1 (6 bases). This CDR3 comprises 16 residues. V lost 4 bases, J lost 5 bases, and 18 bases lay in between. CDR1 SGHVS and CDR2 FQNEAQ come from the germline V gene. This chain's CDR3 is CASSSHGTSPHQPQHF. As DNA, the CDR3 is TGTGCCAGCAGCTCCCACGGGACAAGTCCCCATCAGCCCCAGCATTTT.

This sequence joins TRBV5-1 and TRBJ2-7, with TRBD2 matching 13 bases. The CDR3 is 15 amino acids. V lost 0 bases to trimming and J lost 5 bases; unmatched junction nucleotides: 2. In germline, CDR1 is SGHRS, CDR2 YFSETQ. CDR3 sequence reads: CASSLEGLAGNEQYF. DNA of the CDR3: TGCGCCAGCAGCTTGGAGGGACTAGCGGGAAACGAGCAGTACTTC.

The chain links TRBV29-1 to TRBJ1-1; tentative D call: TRBD1 (5 bases). V lost 6 bases to trimming and J lost 0 bases, with 11 bases between them. CDR1 and CDR2 from the germline V gene are SQVTM and ANQGSEA. The CDR3 is made up of 13 amino acids. The CDR3 sequence is CSVRSGLNTEAFF. The CDR3 coding sequence is TGCAGCGTGAGGTCAGGGTTGAACACTGAAGCTTTCTTT.

The chain combines TRBV7-8 with TRBJ2-1; tentatively, D is TRBD2 (6 bases). Trimming removed 5 bases at V and 15 bases at J, with 17 bases between. Germline V gene data show CDR1 as SGHVS and CDR2 as FQNEAQ. CDR3 length equals 12 residues. CDR3 DNA: TGTGCCAGCAGCCTGGGACTTAGGGAGTGGTTCTTC. Translated, it gives CASSLGLREWFF.

This clone came up once. The chain links TRBV2 to TRBJ1-1; D is undetermined. V gave up 10 bases and J gave up 1 base, with 13 bases separating them. From germline, CDR1 is SNHLY and CDR2 FYNNEI. The CDR3 is 13 amino acids. CDR3 DNA: TGTGCCAACACAAGACTCCGGAACACTGAAGCTTTCTTT. Its translation: CANTRLRNTEAFF. Based on the CDR3 plus reference TRBV2 and TRBJ1-1, the full variable domain is EPEVTQTPSHQVTQMGQEVILRCVPISNHLYFYWYRQILGQKVEFLVSFYNNEISEKSEIFDDQFSVERPDGSNFTLKIRSTKLEDSAMYFCANTRLRNTEAFFGQGTRLTVV.

The chain links TRBV28 to TRBJ2-1, with TRBD2 matching over 8 bases. This CDR3 contains 17 residues. The germline V gene encodes CDR1 MDHEN and CDR2 SYDVKM. V dropped 5 bases and J dropped 7; count of bases not matched to a gene: 16. In DNA, the CDR3 is TGTGCCAGCAGTCCCAACAGTCCCAGCGGGAGTTTTAATGAGCAGTTCTTC. It translates to CASSPNSPSGSFNEQFF. Full variable domain (rest looked up from reference TRBV28 and TRBJ2-1): DVKVTQSSRYLVKRTGEKVFLECVQDMDHENMFWYRQDPGLGLRLIYFSYDVKMKEKGDIPEGYSVSREKKERFSLILESASTNQTSMYLCASSPNSPSGSFNEQFFGPGTRLTVL.

The chain is built from TRBV15 and TRBJ1-2; the D is unclear. This CDR3 contains 13 residues. Trimming cost V 0 bases and J 8 bases, with 10 bases left between them. Germline V CDR1 and CDR2: LNHNV, YYDKDF (reference sequence). CDR3 bases: TGTGCCACCAGCAGAGATCGTTCGGGCGGCTACACCTTC. Protein sequence: CATSRDRSGGYTF. Full variable domain (remainder filled in from reference TRBV15 and TRBJ1-2): DAMVIQNPRYQVTQFGKPVTLSCSQTLNHNVMYWYQQKSSQAPKLLFHYYDKDFNNEADTPDNFQSRRPNTSFCFLDIRSPGLGDTAMYLCATSRDRSGGYTFGSGTRLTVV.

The J gene is TRBJ2-7, the V gene TRBV7-2; 7 nucleotides line up with TRBD2. The CDR3 is 15 amino acids. V lost 4 bases, J lost 5 bases, and 11 bases stayed unmatched. Germline CDR1 SGHTA, CDR2 FQGNSA. The CDR3: CASSSPRGSLDEQYF. CDR3 coding DNA: TGTGCCAGCAGCTCCCCTCGCGGGAGTCTAGACGAGCAGTACTTC.